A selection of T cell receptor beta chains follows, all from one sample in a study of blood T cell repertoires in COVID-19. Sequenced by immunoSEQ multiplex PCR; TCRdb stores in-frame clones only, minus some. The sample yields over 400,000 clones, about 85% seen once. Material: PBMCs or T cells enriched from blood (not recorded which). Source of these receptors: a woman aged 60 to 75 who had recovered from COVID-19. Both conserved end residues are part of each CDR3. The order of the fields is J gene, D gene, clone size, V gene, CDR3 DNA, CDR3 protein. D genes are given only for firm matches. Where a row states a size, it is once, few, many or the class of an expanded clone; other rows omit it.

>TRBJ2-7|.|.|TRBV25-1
TGTGCCAGCAGTGAAGGGGCAGGGCAGTACTTC
CASSEGAGQYF
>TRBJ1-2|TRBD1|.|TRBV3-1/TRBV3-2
TGTGCCAGCAGCCCAGGTAGACAGGGTCCCTATAGCTATGGCTACACCTTC
CASSPGRQGPYSYGYTF
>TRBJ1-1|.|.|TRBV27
TGTGCCAGCAGTTTTGTTCTCGCGGGGGGGCACACTGAAGCTTTCTTT
CASSFVLAGGHTEAFF
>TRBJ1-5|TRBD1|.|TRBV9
TGTGCCAGCAGCGTAGGGACAGGGGCGGGCCAGCCCCAGCATTTT
CASSVGTGAGQPQHF
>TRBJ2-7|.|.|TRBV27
TGTGCCAGCAGTCCCCGCGGAGCGGCCTACGAGCAGTACTTC
CASSPRGAAYEQYF
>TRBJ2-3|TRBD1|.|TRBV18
TGTGCCAGCTCACCGTACAGGGGTGAAGATACGCAGTATTTT
CASSPYRGEDTQYF
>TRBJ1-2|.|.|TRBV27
TGTGCCAGCTCGCTCGTCGGAGCCTATGGCTACACCTTC
CASSLVGAYGYTF
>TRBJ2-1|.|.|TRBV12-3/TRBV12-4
TGTGCCAGCAGTTTTCGTCCCTACAATGAGCAGTTCTTC
CASSFRPYNEQFF
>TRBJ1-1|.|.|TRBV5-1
TGCGCCAGCAGCTTGGCCACAGTTCCCACTGAAGCTTTCTTT
CASSLATVPTEAFF
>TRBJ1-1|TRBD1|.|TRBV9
TGTGCCAGCAGCCCAGCCACAGGGGAAGCTGAAGCTTTCTTT
CASSPATGEAEAFF
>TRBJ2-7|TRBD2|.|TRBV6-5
TGTGCCAGCACCCGGGGGGTCCTCTCCTACGAGCAGTACTTC
CASTRGVLSYEQYF
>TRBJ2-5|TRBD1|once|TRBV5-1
TGCGCCAGCAGCTTCGTGGGACAGGGAATGGAGACCCAGTACTTC
CASSFVGQGMETQYF
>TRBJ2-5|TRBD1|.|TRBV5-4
TGTGCCAGCAGCTTGGAACAGGGGGATGAGACCCAGTACTTC
CASSLEQGDETQYF
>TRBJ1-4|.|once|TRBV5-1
TGCGCCAGCAGCTTGGTACCCAAGGAGAATAGAAAACTGTTTTTT
CASSLVPKENRKLFF
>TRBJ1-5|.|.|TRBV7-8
TGTGCCAGCAGCTTAGCATCCCGGGGGGGAAGCAATCAGCCCCAGCATTTT
CASSLASRGGSNQPQHF
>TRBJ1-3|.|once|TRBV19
TGTGCCAGTAGTATCGGGGGGCACTTCGCTGGAAACACCATATATTTT
CASSIGGHFAGNTIYF
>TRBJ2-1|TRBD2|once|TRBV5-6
TGTGCCAGCAGCTTGGATAGCGGGGGGCCCAGCTCCTACAATGAGCAGTTCTTC
CASSLDSGGPSSYNEQFF
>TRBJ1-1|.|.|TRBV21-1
TGTGCCAGCAGCAAAGTAGGGGGCCGGGCATCCGGAAACACTGAAGCTTTCTTT
CASSKVGGRASGNTEAFF
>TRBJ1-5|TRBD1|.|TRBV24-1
TGTGCCACCAGTGATTCTCACAGGGGGTCGAATCAGCCCCAGCATTTT
CATSDSHRGSNQPQHF
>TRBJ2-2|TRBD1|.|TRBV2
TGTGCCAGCATGGGGACAGGGAGGACCGGGGAGCTGTTTTTT
CASMGTGRTGELFF
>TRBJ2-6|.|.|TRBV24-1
TGTGCCACCAGTGCCCCCCACAGCGGTCCCTCTGGGGCCAACGTCCTGACTTTC
CATSAPHSGPSGANVLTF
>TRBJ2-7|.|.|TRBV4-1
TGCGCCAGCAGCCAAGAAATGTCCGGGGAGCAGTACTTC
CASSQEMSGEQYF
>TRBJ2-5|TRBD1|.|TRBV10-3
TGTGCCATCAGTGGGGGGACAGGGGTATGGGAGACCCAGTACTTC
CAISGGTGVWETQYF
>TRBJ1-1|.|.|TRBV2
TGTGCCAGCAAATTACAGGTTCCTGAAGCTTTCTTT
CASKLQVPEAFF
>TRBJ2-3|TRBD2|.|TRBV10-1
TGCGCCAGCAGTGTTAGCGGGGGATCGGATACGCAGTATTTT
CASSVSGGSDTQYF
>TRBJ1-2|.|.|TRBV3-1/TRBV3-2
TGTGCCAGCAGCCAGGGCGACGGTTTCTATGGCTACACCTTC
CASSQGDGFYGYTF
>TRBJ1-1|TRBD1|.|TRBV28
TGTGCCAGCAGTCCAAACAGGGGGTTAAACACTGAAGCTTTCTTT
CASSPNRGLNTEAFF
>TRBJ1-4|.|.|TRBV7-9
TGTGCCAGCAGCTTACCGGTCAGGGCTCCTAATGAAAAACTGTTTTTT
CASSLPVRAPNEKLFF
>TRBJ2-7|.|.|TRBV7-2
TGTGCCAGCACCAAACTAGCTTCAGCCTACGAGCAGTACTTC
CASTKLASAYEQYF
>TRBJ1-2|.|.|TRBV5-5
TGTGCCAGCAGCTTCGGGACAATCTATGGCTACACCTTC
CASSFGTIYGYTF
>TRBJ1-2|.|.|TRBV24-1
TGTGCCACCAGTGATCCCCGACAGAACGCGGCCTATGGCTACACCTTC
CATSDPRQNAAYGYTF
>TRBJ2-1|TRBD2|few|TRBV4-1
TGCGCCAGCAGCCGCGGGGGATCCTACAATGAGCAGTTCTTC
CASSRGGSYNEQFF
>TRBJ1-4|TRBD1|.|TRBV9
TGTGCCAGCAGCGCCGACAGGGGGCAGGGTAATGAAAAACTGTTTTTT
CASSADRGQGNEKLFF
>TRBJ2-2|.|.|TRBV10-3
TGTGCCATCAGTGCTGGCAGTTTGATCGGGGAGCTGTTTTTT
CAISAGSLIGELFF
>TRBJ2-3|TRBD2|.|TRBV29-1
TGCAGCGTTGATGCGCGCGGGGGGGCGGTAGATACGCAGTATTTT
CSVDARGGAVDTQYF
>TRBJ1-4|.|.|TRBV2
TGTGCCAGCAGTGTTTTAGGGGAAGCTAATGAAAAACTGTTTTTT
CASSVLGEANEKLFF
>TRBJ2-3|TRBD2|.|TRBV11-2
TGTGCCAGCAGCTTTGACGCGGGGGTGTACACAGATACGCAGTATTTT
CASSFDAGVYTDTQYF
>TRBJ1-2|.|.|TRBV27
TGTGCCAGCAGTCCGGACAGAAACTATGGCTACACCTTC
CASSPDRNYGYTF
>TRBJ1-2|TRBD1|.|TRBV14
TGTGCCAGCAGCCTTCAGACAGGGGGCCGAGGCTTTAACTATGGCTACACCTTC
CASSLQTGGRGFNYGYTF
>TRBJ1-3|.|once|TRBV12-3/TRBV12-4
TGTGCCAGCAGCTCCGGAAACACCATATATTTT
CASSSGNTIYF